One T cell receptor beta chain is described in this entry. These data originate in a study of blood T cell repertoires in COVID-19. Study details: There were acute and convalescent COVID-19 samples, and they came from the United States, Italy and Spain. PBMCs, B-cell-depleted T cells, or T cells were the source of the cDNA or gDNA that made up the material.

Original data processing: Nucleated cell number was recorded as an estimate derived from reference gene primer amplification. The repertoire was sequenced with immunoSEQ multiplex PCR; TCRdb's copy has only in-frame clones and lacks some. The DNA gave D and trimming, while V, J and clone size come from that table. This table has around 80,000 clones, about 83% appearing once. CDR1 and CDR2 from the germline V gene are SGHDT and YYEEEE. Trimming stripped 4 bases from V and 4 bases from J, with 18 bases between. CDR3 size: 16 residues. Source material: peripheral blood. The sequence was collected from an elderly woman with acute or convalescent COVID-19. V usage is TRBV5-6 and J usage is TRBJ1-3; D is unresolved. The CDR3 protein is CASSLPHSHGGNTIYF. The CDR3, as DNA: TGTGCCAGCAGCCTACCCCACAGCCATGGAGGAAACACCATATATTTT. Full variable domain (remainder filled in from reference TRBV5-6 and TRBJ1-3): DAGVTQSPTHLIKTRGQQVTLRCSPKSGHDTVSWYQQALGQGPQFIFQYYEEEERQRGNFPDRFSGHQFPNYSSELNVNALLLGDSALYLCASSLPHSHGGNTIYFGEGSWLTVV.